This is a list of T cell receptor beta chains from one sample in a study of T cell responses to AZD1222 COVID-19 vaccine. Only in-frame clones appear in the TCRdb table, and some are missing; sequencing was by immunoSEQ multiplex PCR. The table has about 78,000 clones, 88% seen once; the top ten hold more than 4.5%. Material: peripheral blood, obtained on day 0 of MenACWY control vaccination. These receptors came from an adult in good health. Both conserved end residues are part of each CDR3. Each record gives: D gene, J gene, clone size, V gene, CDR3 DNA, CDR3 protein. D genes are given only for firm matches. Where a row states a size, it is once, few, many or the class of an expanded clone; other rows omit it.

d_call: .
j_call: TRBJ2-7
clone_size: once
v_call: TRBV5-8
cdr3_nt: TGTGCCAGCAGTGGGGTAGGCGGGGAGCAGTACTTC
cdr3_aa: CASSGVGGEQYF

d_call: TRBD2
j_call: TRBJ2-3
clone_size: .
v_call: TRBV19
cdr3_nt: TGTGCCAGTACCGATTCGGGGGGAATCACAGATACGCAGTATTTT
cdr3_aa: CASTDSGGITDTQYF

d_call: TRBD2
j_call: TRBJ2-1
clone_size: .
v_call: TRBV2
cdr3_nt: TGTGCCAGCAGTAAAAACCCTAGCGGGGCCTCGGGTGAGCAGTTCTTC
cdr3_aa: CASSKNPSGASGEQFF

d_call: .
j_call: TRBJ2-7
clone_size: .
v_call: TRBV9
cdr3_nt: TGTGCCAGCAGCGTCCATAAAACCTACGAGCAGTACTTC
cdr3_aa: CASSVHKTYEQYF

d_call: .
j_call: TRBJ1-2
clone_size: .
v_call: TRBV25-1
cdr3_nt: TGTGCCAGCAGACGAAGCGGAGTCTATGGCTACACCTTC
cdr3_aa: CASRRSGVYGYTF

d_call: .
j_call: TRBJ2-2
clone_size: .
v_call: TRBV4-3
cdr3_nt: TGCGCCAGCAGCCTAGCCACTCCGGGAAACACCGGGGAGCTGTTTTTT
cdr3_aa: CASSLATPGNTGELFF

d_call: .
j_call: TRBJ2-6
clone_size: .
v_call: TRBV3-1/TRBV3-2
cdr3_nt: TGTGCCAGCAGCCAAGACCAGTTCTCTGGGGCCAACGTCCTGACTTTC
cdr3_aa: CASSQDQFSGANVLTF

d_call: .
j_call: TRBJ1-1
clone_size: .
v_call: TRBV7-9
cdr3_nt: TGTGCCAGCAGCTATATGGGGGGTTACACTGAAGCTTTCTTT
cdr3_aa: CASSYMGGYTEAFF

d_call: TRBD1
j_call: TRBJ1-3
clone_size: .
v_call: TRBV18
cdr3_nt: TGTGCCAGCTCAGACAGGGTTACCGGAAACACCATATATTTT
cdr3_aa: CASSDRVTGNTIYF

d_call: TRBD2
j_call: TRBJ2-1
clone_size: .
v_call: TRBV7-2
cdr3_nt: TGTGCCAGCAGCTTAGTGGTAGCGGGGGGTGTTTACAATGAGCAGTTCTTC
cdr3_aa: CASSLVVAGGVYNEQFF

d_call: .
j_call: TRBJ2-3
clone_size: .
v_call: TRBV10-3
cdr3_nt: TGTGCCATCAGTGAGTCAAGGCAGACCACAGATACGCAGTATTTT
cdr3_aa: CAISESRQTTDTQYF

d_call: .
j_call: TRBJ1-5
clone_size: .
v_call: TRBV27
cdr3_nt: TGTGCCAGCAGTTTAATGAGAAATCAGCCCCAGCATTTT
cdr3_aa: CASSLMRNQPQHF

d_call: .
j_call: TRBJ2-2
clone_size: .
v_call: TRBV30
cdr3_nt: TGTGCCTGGAGTGAAAGGGGGACCCTAACCGGGGAGCTGTTTTTT
cdr3_aa: CAWSERGTLTGELFF

d_call: .
j_call: TRBJ2-1
clone_size: .
v_call: TRBV9
cdr3_nt: TGTGCCAGCAGCGTAGCCGGGGGGCCGGTCAATGAGCAGTTCTTC
cdr3_aa: CASSVAGGPVNEQFF

d_call: TRBD1
j_call: TRBJ1-3
clone_size: .
v_call: TRBV27
cdr3_nt: TGTGCCAGCAGTTCCACAGGGGCTGGAAACACCATATATTTT
cdr3_aa: CASSSTGAGNTIYF

d_call: .
j_call: TRBJ1-2
clone_size: .
v_call: TRBV4-3
cdr3_nt: TGCGCCAGCAGCCAAGATACAGCGGCCTATGGCTACACCTTC
cdr3_aa: CASSQDTAAYGYTF

d_call: .
j_call: TRBJ2-5
clone_size: .
v_call: TRBV25-1
cdr3_nt: TGTGCCAGCAGTGACAACATACAGGGCTCACCATTCCAGTACTTC
cdr3_aa: CASSDNIQGSPFQYF

d_call: .
j_call: TRBJ2-7
clone_size: few
v_call: TRBV19
cdr3_nt: TGTGCCAGTAGTATGCCGGGAACAGAAACCTACGAGCAGTACTTC
cdr3_aa: CASSMPGTETYEQYF

d_call: .
j_call: TRBJ1-1
clone_size: .
v_call: TRBV12-3/TRBV12-4
cdr3_nt: TGTGCCAGCACTCTAGGACCCTCTGAAGCTTTCTTT
cdr3_aa: CASTLGPSEAFF

d_call: .
j_call: TRBJ1-1
clone_size: .
v_call: TRBV7-8
cdr3_nt: TGTGCCAGCAGCCTACCGGGTTCGGGCACTGAAGCTTTCTTT
cdr3_aa: CASSLPGSGTEAFF

d_call: .
j_call: TRBJ2-6
clone_size: .
v_call: TRBV19
cdr3_nt: TGTGCCAGTATTCGAGACTCCTCTGGGGCCAACGTCCTGACTTTC
cdr3_aa: CASIRDSSGANVLTF

d_call: TRBD1
j_call: TRBJ2-1
clone_size: .
v_call: TRBV7-9
cdr3_nt: TGTGCCAGCAGCCCTTCGCCCCGGACAGGGGGAAGCAATGAGCAGTTCTTC
cdr3_aa: CASSPSPRTGGSNEQFF

d_call: .
j_call: TRBJ2-7
clone_size: few
v_call: TRBV30
cdr3_nt: TGTGCCTGGGGCAGGACTACCGAGCAGTACTTC
cdr3_aa: CAWGRTTEQYF

d_call: TRBD1
j_call: TRBJ1-3
clone_size: .
v_call: TRBV3-1/TRBV3-2
cdr3_nt: TGTGCCAGCAGCCACGGACAGGGGGGCCTCCGTTCTGGAAACACCATATATTTT
cdr3_aa: CASSHGQGGLRSGNTIYF

d_call: TRBD1
j_call: TRBJ1-2
clone_size: once
v_call: TRBV30
cdr3_nt: TGTGCCTGGAGTGTACAGGGGGCCAGAGGCTACACCTTC
cdr3_aa: CAWSVQGARGYTF

d_call: .
j_call: TRBJ1-1
clone_size: .
v_call: TRBV28
cdr3_nt: TGTGCCAGCAGTTTGCATCGGGAGAACACTGAAGCTTTCTTT
cdr3_aa: CASSLHRENTEAFF

d_call: .
j_call: TRBJ2-6
clone_size: .
v_call: TRBV5-1
cdr3_nt: TGCGCCAGCAGCTGGGACGGTAGCTCTGGGGCCAACGTCCTGACTTTC
cdr3_aa: CASSWDGSSGANVLTF

d_call: TRBD1
j_call: TRBJ1-2
clone_size: .
v_call: TRBV14
cdr3_nt: TGTGCCAGCAGCCTACGGACAGGGGATGGCTACACCTTC
cdr3_aa: CASSLRTGDGYTF

d_call: .
j_call: TRBJ1-6
clone_size: once
v_call: TRBV12-3/TRBV12-4
cdr3_nt: TGTGCCAGCAGGTTGTCAGATGATTCACCCCTCCACTTT
cdr3_aa: CASRLSDDSPLHF

d_call: .
j_call: TRBJ2-5
clone_size: few
v_call: TRBV29-1
cdr3_nt: TGCAGCGTTGCCCCCCGGAGGAGGGAGACCCAGTACTTC
cdr3_aa: CSVAPRRRETQYF

d_call: .
j_call: TRBJ2-5
clone_size: .
v_call: TRBV11-3
cdr3_nt: TGTGCCAGCAGCTTTTTGGGTCGGGAGACCCAGTACTTC
cdr3_aa: CASSFLGRETQYF

d_call: .
j_call: TRBJ1-2
clone_size: .
v_call: TRBV7-6
cdr3_nt: TGTGCCAGCAGCGAGTATAACTATGGCTACACCTTC
cdr3_aa: CASSEYNYGYTF

d_call: TRBD2
j_call: TRBJ2-1
clone_size: .
v_call: TRBV9
cdr3_nt: TGTGCCAGCAGCGTAGTCCCCGCGGCGGGGGACTACAATGAGCAGTTCTTC
cdr3_aa: CASSVVPAAGDYNEQFF

d_call: .
j_call: TRBJ1-3
clone_size: .
v_call: TRBV6-6
cdr3_nt: TGTGCCAGCAGCATCCTTGGAAACACCATATATTTT
cdr3_aa: CASSILGNTIYF

d_call: .
j_call: TRBJ2-5
clone_size: medium-sized
v_call: TRBV28
cdr3_nt: TGTGCCAGCAGTATCGGGACGGCCTGGGAGACCCAGTACTTC
cdr3_aa: CASSIGTAWETQYF

d_call: .
j_call: TRBJ2-1
clone_size: .
v_call: TRBV12-3/TRBV12-4
cdr3_nt: TGTGCCAGCAGTCCCCGGCCCGACGGTGAGCAGTTCTTC
cdr3_aa: CASSPRPDGEQFF

d_call: TRBD1
j_call: TRBJ2-5
clone_size: .
v_call: TRBV4-3
cdr3_nt: TGCGCCAGCAGCCAAGATCGTTCTACAGGGGGGATAGGGGAGACCCAGTACTTC
cdr3_aa: CASSQDRSTGGIGETQYF

d_call: .
j_call: TRBJ1-1
clone_size: .
v_call: TRBV9
cdr3_nt: TGTGCCAGCAGCGTAGGGGCCTGGACAGATCTCACTGAAGCTTTCTTT
cdr3_aa: CASSVGAWTDLTEAFF

d_call: .
j_call: TRBJ2-7
clone_size: .
v_call: TRBV9
cdr3_nt: TGTGCCAGCAGCGTAGCTGGGGGGCGCGAGCAGTACTTC
cdr3_aa: CASSVAGGREQYF

d_call: .
j_call: TRBJ2-3
clone_size: .
v_call: TRBV18
cdr3_nt: TGTGCCAGCTCACCCAGGGGAGATACGCAGTATTTT
cdr3_aa: CASSPRGDTQYF

d_call: .
j_call: TRBJ1-1
clone_size: .
v_call: TRBV11-2
cdr3_nt: TGTGCCAGCAGCAATTGGGCAGGTTCCGGAGACACTGAAGCTTTCTTT
cdr3_aa: CASSNWAGSGDTEAFF

d_call: TRBD1
j_call: TRBJ2-1
clone_size: .
v_call: TRBV7-9
cdr3_nt: TGTGCCAGCAGCACCCGGACAGGCCTAGGGGAAAATGAGCAGTTCTTC
cdr3_aa: CASSTRTGLGENEQFF

d_call: TRBD1
j_call: TRBJ2-2
clone_size: .
v_call: TRBV27
cdr3_nt: TGTGCCAGCAGTCCTCTCGACAGGGCGGACACCGGGGAGCTGTTTTTT
cdr3_aa: CASSPLDRADTGELFF

d_call: .
j_call: TRBJ1-2
clone_size: .
v_call: TRBV9
cdr3_nt: TGTGCCAGCAGCGTGAGGACCGCCCCTAACTATGGCTACACCTTC
cdr3_aa: CASSVRTAPNYGYTF

d_call: .
j_call: TRBJ1-2
clone_size: .
v_call: TRBV6-5
cdr3_nt: TGTGCCAGCAGTTACTCGAAAGGGAATGGCTACACCTTC
cdr3_aa: CASSYSKGNGYTF

d_call: TRBD2
j_call: TRBJ2-5
clone_size: .
v_call: TRBV7-2
cdr3_nt: TGTGCCAGCGCTTGGGTCTGGGGGGGCCAAGAGACCCAGTACTTC
cdr3_aa: CASAWVWGGQETQYF

d_call: .
j_call: TRBJ1-5
clone_size: .
v_call: TRBV19
cdr3_nt: TGTGCCAGTAGACTCCAGGTCGGACGCAATCAGCCCCAGCATTTT
cdr3_aa: CASRLQVGRNQPQHF

d_call: .
j_call: TRBJ1-2
clone_size: .
v_call: TRBV27
cdr3_nt: TGTGCCAGCAGTCGAGAGACCGGGACCCACAGCTCGGCTAGAGGCTACACCTTC
cdr3_aa: CASSRETGTHSSARGYTF

d_call: .
j_call: TRBJ1-6
clone_size: .
v_call: TRBV19
cdr3_nt: TGTGCCAGTAGTATAGATGGGGCACTGGGGTCACCCCTCCACTTT
cdr3_aa: CASSIDGALGSPLHF

d_call: .
j_call: TRBJ1-5
clone_size: .
v_call: TRBV7-9
cdr3_nt: TGTGCCAGCAGCTTAGGGTCGGGTAACAATCAGCCCCAGCATTTT
cdr3_aa: CASSLGSGNNQPQHF

d_call: .
j_call: TRBJ1-4
clone_size: .
v_call: TRBV6-5
cdr3_nt: TGTGCCAGCAGGGTTTCTAATGAAAAACTGTTTTTT
cdr3_aa: CASRVSNEKLFF

d_call: .
j_call: TRBJ1-1
clone_size: .
v_call: TRBV5-1
cdr3_nt: TGCGCCAGCAGCTTGTTGACACCCCCCGAAGCTTTCTTT
cdr3_aa: CASSLLTPPEAFF

d_call: .
j_call: TRBJ2-7
clone_size: .
v_call: TRBV11-3
cdr3_nt: TGTGCCAGCAGCATCCCCCCGGCAGGATCCTACGAGCAGTACTTC
cdr3_aa: CASSIPPAGSYEQYF

d_call: .
j_call: TRBJ1-2
clone_size: .
v_call: TRBV27
cdr3_nt: TGTGCCAGCAGTCCATCTGACGCTGGCAGAGTACGCCGGGGCTACACCTTC
cdr3_aa: CASSPSDAGRVRRGYTF

d_call: .
j_call: TRBJ2-4
clone_size: .
v_call: TRBV30
cdr3_nt: TGTGCCTGGAGTGATACTAATCTAGCCAAAAACATTCAGTACTTC
cdr3_aa: CAWSDTNLAKNIQYF

d_call: .
j_call: TRBJ2-3
clone_size: .
v_call: TRBV7-2
cdr3_nt: TGTGCCAGCAGCCGTGATACAGATACGCAGTATTTT
cdr3_aa: CASSRDTDTQYF

d_call: .
j_call: TRBJ1-2
clone_size: .
v_call: TRBV7-2
cdr3_nt: TGTGCCAGCAGCTTTGCAGGGTCTAATGGCTACACCTTC
cdr3_aa: CASSFAGSNGYTF